Listed here are 8 T cell receptor beta chains from one sample, sequenced in a study of glioma-infiltrating T cells after dendritic cell vaccination. Generated by immunoSEQ multiplex PCR, the TCRdb table keeps only in-frame clones and is missing some. The sample lists tens of thousands of clones, approximately 81% occurring once. The sequenced sample was blood, obtained before dendritic cell vaccination. These TCRs come from a human donor with glioblastoma.

The chain joins TRBV6-5 to TRBJ1-6, with no clear D. This CDR3 has 15 amino acids. V was clipped by 4 bases and J by 8 bases, with 15 bases between them. Germline V CDR1 and CDR2: MNHEY, SVGAGI. CDR3 in DNA: TGTGCCAGCAGTTCGGAGACGCCGCGAGATTCACCCCTCCACTTT. Translation gives CASSSETPRDSPLHF.

The V and J genes are TRBV7-7 and TRBJ1-5; the match to TRBD1 covers 8 bases. Germline assignment: CDR1 SSHAT and CDR2 FNYEAQ (reference sequence). This CDR3 contains 14 residues. Losses at the gene ends were 6 bases for V and 7 bases for J; bases not matched to a gene: 8. Written as DNA, the CDR3 is TGTGCCAGCAGTACTGGACAGGGCGGGCAGCCCCAGCATTTT. As protein: CASSTGQGGQPQHF.

The genes are TRBV5-1 and TRBJ2-1; weak D call: TRBD2 (6 bases). With 0 bases removed from V and 1 base from J, the gap between germline ends came to 8 bases. Germline-derived CDR1 and CDR2 are SGHRS and YFSETQ. The CDR3 contains 15 residues. CDR3 in DNA: TGCGCCAGCAGCTTGGGGGACTTTTCCTACAATGAGCAGTTCTTC. It yields the protein CASSLGDFSYNEQFF.

This chain uses TRBV5-1 with TRBJ2-7; 7 bases are a match to TRBD1. CDR3 length equals 12 residues. Trimming cost V 4 bases and J 8 bases; bases outside gene matches: 6. Germline CDR1 and CDR2: SGHRS and YFSETQ. The chain's CDR3 is CASSPTGVQQYF. In nucleotides, the CDR3 is TGCGCCAGCAGCCCTACAGGGGTACAGCAGTACTTC.

The chain carries TRBV9 and TRBJ2-1; no definite D call. V lost 1 base and J 8 bases, leaving 13 bases between the germline ends. Germline loops: CDR1 SGDLS, CDR2 YYNGEE. CDR3 size: 14 residues. The CDR3 is CASSVFPPGDEQFF. The CDR3 bases are TGTGCCAGCAGCGTATTCCCGCCGGGTGATGAGCAGTTCTTC.

The genes are TRBV2 and TRBJ1-2; D not certain. Trimming took 0 bases from V and 4 from J, leaving 9 bases between them. The CDR3 consists of 14 residues. Germline V gene data show CDR1 as SNHLY and CDR2 as FYNNEI. The CDR3 DNA follows: TGTGCCAGCAGTGAAGCTGGAGGGCCCTATGGCTACACCTTC. This codes for CASSEAGGPYGYTF.

This chain links TRBV7-2 with TRBJ2-1; no reliable D call. Germline V gene lookup returns CDR1 SGHTA and CDR2 FQGNSA. The CDR3 loop spans 11 amino acids. V lost 8 bases to trimming and J lost 4 bases, with 6 bases between them. The DNA for the CDR3 is TGTGCCAGCGGGCAGTACAATGAGCAGTTCTTC. It codes for CASGQYNEQFF.

The chain has TRBV7-2 and TRBJ1-6; TRBD1 is a possible D gene (5 bases). The germline V gene encodes CDR1 SGHTA and CDR2 FQGNSA. V shed 1 base and J shed 6 bases, with 13 bases lying between them. The CDR3 is made up of 16 amino acids. The CDR3: CASSLEPGQGNSPLHF. The CDR3 coding sequence is TGTGCCAGCAGCTTAGAACCAGGGCAGGGTAATTCACCCCTCCACTTT.